This T cell receptor beta chain was obtained from a study of T-cell reconstitution after alpha-beta-depleted transplantation in children. TCRbeta library preparation incorporated unique molecular identifiers. TCRdb fed the PCR reads into MiXCR, producing one record per CDR3 protein. The table lists 550,000 to 600,000 distinct CDR3 sequences, under 25% of them singletons. V was shortened by 1 base and J by 4 bases, with 15 bases between the two germline ends. The germline CDR1 and CDR2 sequences are SGHTS and YDEGEE. The CDR3 is 15 amino acids. This chain uses TRBV5-8 with TRBJ2-7; D could derive from TRBD1 or TRBD2 (6 bases each). This sample comprised PBMCs, mostly from graft donor cells, obtained 360 days after TCRalphabeta/CD19-depleted stem cell transplant. The clonotype originates from a boy younger than two who had a stem cell transplant for acute myeloid leukemia, so the T cells may come from the graft donor. CDR3 residues: CASSLLGGERYEQYF. The CDR3 DNA is TGTGCCAGCAGCTTGTTGGGGGGCGAGCGATACGAGCAGTACTTC.